The entry that follows covers one T cell receptor (beta chain) sequence. This sample is drawn from a study of cytomegalovirus exposure and HLA in healthy donors. Study details: The study's early data release held 80 million to 95 million unique TCRs from HLA-typed donors.

Amplification used 60 Vbeta primers and 13 Jbeta primers. The data were produced by immunoSEQ multiplex PCR, yet TCRdb's version contains in-frame clones alone and is incomplete. The table lists 150,000 or so clones, 75% of them singletons. Donors counted as nominally healthy when sampled, yet unrecorded immune exposures were likely. Per the germline V gene, CDR1 is LNHDA and CDR2 is SQIVND (reference sequence). V dropped 4 bases and J dropped 3; count of bases not matched to a gene: 5. The CDR3 sequence is 14 residues long. J is TRBJ2-7 and V is TRBV19; 8 nucleotides agree with TRBD2. This sequence originates from a man between 18 and 35 years old in good health and CMV-seropositive. Input material: PBMCs. This chain's CDR3 is CASSRSGSGYEQYF. In DNA form, the CDR3 reads TGTGCCAGTAGTAGGAGCGGGAGTGGCTACGAGCAGTACTTC.